This TCR beta chain was captured by sequencing in a study of T cells in narcolepsy (dated by TCRdb to between 2018 and 2020). Study-wide context: Patients with narcolepsy type 1 or type 2 (NT1, NT2) and healthy control donors were enrolled in the study. The study used TCR Vbeta sequencing to track clonotypes in blood and CSF while looking for autoreactive T cells in narcolepsy patients that target self-antigens of hypocretin neurons (hypocretin, TRIB2). The paper's findings and limits, for the study overall: Plots comparing CSF and blood CD4+ T cell clonotypes from the same patient highlighted HCRT-specific and TRIB2-specific autoreactive clonotypes. According to the report, autoreactive clonotypes were detected serially in the blood of the same patients and of different patients, but not in healthy controls. Numbers of sequenced blood memory CD4+ clonotypes were comparable, with averages of 38,000 to 40,000 in patients and about 35,000 in controls. No sequences matching autoreactive T cell clones were contained in some blood memory CD4+ repertoires from patients and controls.

Memory CD4+ T cells were sorted ex vivo from peripheral blood of narcolepsy patients and healthy controls for TCR Vbeta sequencing. Concerning this clone itself: It has no known antigen specificity. There are no base qualities to consult, and no much larger clone falls within one base.

The library was obtained by the immunoSEQ multiplex PCR assay. Not all clones reach the TCRdb copy of this immuneACCESS table, which keeps in-frame sequences only. Checked studies attribute under half of the gap to unresolved V genes and leave the rest unexplained. This sample comprises around 30,000 clones, around 77% of them detected only once. The biggest ten clones account for around 3.7% of the sample. V is pared back by 4 bases and J by 7 bases, with 19 bases lying between the germline termini. Counted from cysteine to phenylalanine, this CDR3 has 16 amino acids. Only the CDR3 part of the read is kept: 48 bases, read in frame from the first base. The germline V gene (reference sequence) specifies SGHAT as CDR1 and FQDESV as CDR2.

The V and J genes are TRBV11-1 and TRBJ2-2; the D gene is perhaps TRBD1, from 5 matching bases. Material: memory (CD45RA-) CD4+ T cells from blood. The label giving this sample's cell subset or site can be read as: memory T cells sorted ex vivo from peripheral blood. This clonotype was sampled from a human donor in good health. The DNA is as follows: TGTGCCAGCAGCTATGGGCAGGGTGGACACAACGGGGAGCTGTTTTTT. Translated, this is CASSYGQGGHNGELFF.